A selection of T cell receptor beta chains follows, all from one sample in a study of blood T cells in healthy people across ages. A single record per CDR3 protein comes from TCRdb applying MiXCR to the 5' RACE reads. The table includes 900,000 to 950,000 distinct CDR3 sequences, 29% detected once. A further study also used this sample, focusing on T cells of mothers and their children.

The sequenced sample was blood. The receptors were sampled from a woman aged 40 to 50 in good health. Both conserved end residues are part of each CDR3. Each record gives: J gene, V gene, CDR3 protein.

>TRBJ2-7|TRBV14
CASSPPSVPPYEQYF
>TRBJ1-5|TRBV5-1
CASSLDRGTQPQHF
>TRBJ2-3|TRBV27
CASIRTASSRTDTQYF
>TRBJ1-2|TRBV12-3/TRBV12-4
CASSMDRAGYGYTF
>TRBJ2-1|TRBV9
CASSVTSGYNEQFF
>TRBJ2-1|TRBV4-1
CASSQVLGANEQFF
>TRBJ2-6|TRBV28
CASSFNTVSGANVLTF
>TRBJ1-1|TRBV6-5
CASSLRVGGPLGNTEAFF
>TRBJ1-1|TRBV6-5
CASKRDRGHNTEAFF
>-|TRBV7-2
CASRFKGGGEQYF
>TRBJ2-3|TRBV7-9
CASSHRTGRTDTQYF
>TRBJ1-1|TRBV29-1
CSVEDSGTEAFF
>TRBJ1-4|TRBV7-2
CASSLVRESNEKLFF
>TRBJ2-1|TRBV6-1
CASSPGLAGGISSYNEQFF
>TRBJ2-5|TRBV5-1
CASSLDTQGAGETQYF
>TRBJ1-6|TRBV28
CASSKSGQGWSPLHF
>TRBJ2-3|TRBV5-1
CASSLLSSGAEDTQYF
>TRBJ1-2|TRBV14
CASSQHGTGDYGYTF
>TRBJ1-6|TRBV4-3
CASSQEDRAYNSPLHF
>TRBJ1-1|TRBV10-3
CAIRDRVVGEAFF
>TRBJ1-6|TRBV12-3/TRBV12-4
CASSPAEGAGSPLHF
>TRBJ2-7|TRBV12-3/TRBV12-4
CASSLGTGRDEQYF
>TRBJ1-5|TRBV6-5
CATMLGANQPQHF
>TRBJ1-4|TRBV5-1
CASSPGPRLEEKLFF
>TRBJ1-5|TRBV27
CASSRKGNGNQPQHF
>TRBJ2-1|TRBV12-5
CASGLARGEQFF
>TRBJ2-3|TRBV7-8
CASSPWGGVKDTQYF
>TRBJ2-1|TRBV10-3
CAISRVVGGNEQFF
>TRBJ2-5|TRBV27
CASSGCRTRETQYF
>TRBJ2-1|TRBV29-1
CSVFPPGQGYNEQFF
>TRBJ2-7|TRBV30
CAWSVIPSEQYF
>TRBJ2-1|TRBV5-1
CASSDGTGSHNEQFF
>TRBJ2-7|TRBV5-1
CASSYGQDPYEQYF
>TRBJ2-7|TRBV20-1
CSARRGLAYEQYF
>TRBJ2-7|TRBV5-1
CASSVDLRSSYEQYF
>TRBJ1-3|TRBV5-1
CASSLGDRGIAGNTIYF
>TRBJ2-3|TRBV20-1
CSAAVPDTQYF
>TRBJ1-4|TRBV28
CASSFGEKLFF
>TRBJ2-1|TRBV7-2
CASSQTGTSGYNEQFF
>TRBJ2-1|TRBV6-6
CASSGSGEYNEQFF
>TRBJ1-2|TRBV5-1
CASTSVSVGDGYTF
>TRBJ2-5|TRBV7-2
CASSSNMGGYETQYF
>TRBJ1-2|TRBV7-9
CASSARTASYGYTF
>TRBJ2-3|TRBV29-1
CSTWSTDTQYF
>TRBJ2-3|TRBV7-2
CASSRPGGTDTQYF
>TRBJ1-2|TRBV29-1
CSVEGDSSAYTF
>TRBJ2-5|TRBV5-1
CASSLEQKETQYF
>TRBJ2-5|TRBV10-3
CAISEGAKETQYF
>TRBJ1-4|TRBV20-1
CSASGGTNEKLFF
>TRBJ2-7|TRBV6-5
CASSSARDRGRPVHEQYF